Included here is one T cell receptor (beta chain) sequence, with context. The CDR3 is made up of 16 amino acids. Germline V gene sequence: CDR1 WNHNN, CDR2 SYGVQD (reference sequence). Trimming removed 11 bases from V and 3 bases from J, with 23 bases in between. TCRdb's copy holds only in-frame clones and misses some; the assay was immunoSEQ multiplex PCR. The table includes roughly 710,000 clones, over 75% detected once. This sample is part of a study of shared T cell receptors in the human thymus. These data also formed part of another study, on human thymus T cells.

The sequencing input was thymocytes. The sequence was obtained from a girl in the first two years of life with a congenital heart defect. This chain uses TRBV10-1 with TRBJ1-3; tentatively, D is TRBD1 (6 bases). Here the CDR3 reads CARTRRDRRIGNTIYF. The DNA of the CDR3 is TGCGCCCGCACGCGCCGAGACAGGCGGATTGGAAACACCATATATTTT.